This entry lists 2 T cell receptor beta chains sequenced from one sample in a study of T cells in narcolepsy. The assay was immunoSEQ multiplex PCR, and TCRdb's table has in-frame clones only and misses some. The sample includes fewer than 25,000 clones, 81% seen only once; the top ten take 4.2%. The sample taken for sequencing was memory (CD45RA-) CD4+ T cells from blood. The source is a human donor in good health.

The chain carries TRBV5-6 and TRBJ1-1; possibly TRBD1 for D (5 bases). Trimming removed 0 bases at V and 7 bases at J, with 28 bases between. The CDR3 totals 19 residues. Germline CDR1 and CDR2: SGHDT and YYEEEE. CDR3 sequence (DNA): TGTGCCAGCAGCTTGGCCGGGACTTTTGTTACAAAGGGGTTTCGTGAAGCTTTCTTT. Translated: CASSLAGTFVTKGFREAFF.

For this clone: In the same sample, other DNA sequences code for this CDR3. The rearrangement uses TRBV4-2 and TRBJ2-5; D call uncertain. This CDR3 is built from 13 residues. V shed 4 bases and J shed 4 bases, with 10 bases lying between them. From germline, CDR1 is LGHNA and CDR2 YNFKEQ. The chain's CDR3 is CASSLSKGETQYF. CDR3 sequence (DNA): TGTGCCAGCAGCCTGTCTAAGGGAGAGACCCAGTACTTC.